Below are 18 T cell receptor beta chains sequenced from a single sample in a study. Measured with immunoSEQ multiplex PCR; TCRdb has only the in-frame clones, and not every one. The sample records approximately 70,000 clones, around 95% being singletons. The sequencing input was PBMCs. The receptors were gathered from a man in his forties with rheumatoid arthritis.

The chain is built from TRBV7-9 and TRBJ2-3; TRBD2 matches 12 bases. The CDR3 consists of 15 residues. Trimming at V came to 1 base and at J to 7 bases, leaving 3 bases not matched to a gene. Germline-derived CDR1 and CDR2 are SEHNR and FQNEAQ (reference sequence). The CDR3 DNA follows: TGTGCCAGCAGCTTAGAACTAGCGGGGGGTCATACGCAGTATTTT. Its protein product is CASSLELAGGHTQYF.

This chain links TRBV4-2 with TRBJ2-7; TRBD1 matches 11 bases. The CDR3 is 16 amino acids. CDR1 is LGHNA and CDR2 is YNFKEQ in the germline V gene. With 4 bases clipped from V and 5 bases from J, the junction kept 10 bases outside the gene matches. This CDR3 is CASSPLAGTGGNEQYF. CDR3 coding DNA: TGTGCCAGCAGCCCCCTAGCCGGGACAGGGGGTAACGAGCAGTACTTC.

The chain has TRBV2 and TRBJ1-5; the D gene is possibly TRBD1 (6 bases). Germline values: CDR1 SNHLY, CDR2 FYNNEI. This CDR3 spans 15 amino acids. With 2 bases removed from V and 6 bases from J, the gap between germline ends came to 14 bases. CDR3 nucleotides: TGTGCCAGCAGTGAAAAGGGGGTCCTGAGTCAGCCCCAGCATTTT. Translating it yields CASSEKGVLSQPQHF.

This CDR3 is CASSLVGTPYGYTF. The CDR3 DNA sequence: TGTGCCAGCAGCTTGGTTGGGACCCCCTATGGCTACACCTTC. The rearrangement links TRBV5-6 to TRBJ1-2, with a possible D match to TRBD1 (5 bases). Germline CDR1 is SGHDT and CDR2 is YYEEEE. V was clipped by 0 bases and J by 4 bases, with 10 bases between them. CDR3 length: 14 residues.

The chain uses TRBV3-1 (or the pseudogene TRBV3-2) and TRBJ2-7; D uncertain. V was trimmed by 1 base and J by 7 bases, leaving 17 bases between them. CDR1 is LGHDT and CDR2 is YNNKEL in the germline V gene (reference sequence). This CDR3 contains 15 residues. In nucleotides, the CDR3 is TGTGCCAGCAGCCAAGGGTTTCCGGGCCCTAGTGAGCAGTACTTC. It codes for CASSQGFPGPSEQYF.

CDR3 in amino acids: CASSPLPRDSYGYTF. CDR3 bases: TGTGCCAGCAGTCCCCTTCCTCGGGACAGTTATGGCTACACCTTC. The V call is TRBV27, the J call TRBJ1-2; 7 nucleotides line up with TRBD1. V dropped 5 bases and J dropped 5; count of bases not matched to a gene: 11. In germline, CDR1 is MNHEY, CDR2 SMNVEV (reference sequence). The CDR3 loop spans 15 amino acids.

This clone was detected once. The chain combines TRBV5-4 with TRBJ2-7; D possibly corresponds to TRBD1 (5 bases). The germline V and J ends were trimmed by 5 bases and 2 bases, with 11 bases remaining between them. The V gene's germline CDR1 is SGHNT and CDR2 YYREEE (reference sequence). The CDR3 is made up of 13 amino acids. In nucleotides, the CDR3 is TGTGCCAGCAGAGCCGACAGAACCTACGAGCAGTACTTC. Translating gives CASRADRTYEQYF.

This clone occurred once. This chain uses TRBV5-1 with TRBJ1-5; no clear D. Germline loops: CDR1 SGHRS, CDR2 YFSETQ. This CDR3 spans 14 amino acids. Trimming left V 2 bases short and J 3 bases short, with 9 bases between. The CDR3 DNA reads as TGCGCCAGCAGCTTCGACGGCCTCAATCAGCCCCAGCATTTT. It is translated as CASSFDGLNQPQHF.

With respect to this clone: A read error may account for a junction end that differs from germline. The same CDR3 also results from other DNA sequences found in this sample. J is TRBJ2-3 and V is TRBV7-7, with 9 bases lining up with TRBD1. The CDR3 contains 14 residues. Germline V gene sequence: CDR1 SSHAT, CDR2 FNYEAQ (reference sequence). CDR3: CASSPTGGTDTQYF. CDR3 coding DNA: TGTGCTAGCAGCCCGACAGGGGGTACGGATACGCAGTATTTT.

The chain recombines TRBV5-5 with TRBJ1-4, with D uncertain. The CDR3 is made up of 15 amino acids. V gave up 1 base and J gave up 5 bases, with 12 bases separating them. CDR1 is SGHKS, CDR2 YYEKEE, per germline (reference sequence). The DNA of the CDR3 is TGTGCCAGCAGCTTGAACACCGGGTCCAATGAAAAACTGTTTTTT. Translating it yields CASSLNTGSNEKLFF.

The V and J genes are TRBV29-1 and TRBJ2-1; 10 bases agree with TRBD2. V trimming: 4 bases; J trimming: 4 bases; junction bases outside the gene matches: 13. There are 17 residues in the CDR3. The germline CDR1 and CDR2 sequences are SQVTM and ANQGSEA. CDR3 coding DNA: TGCAGCGTTGTAGGTCTAGCGGGAGTAGGCGGATACAATGAGCAGTTCTTC. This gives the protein CSVVGLAGVGGYNEQFF.

CDR3 protein: CASSSALLIRTRSSGNTIYF. For the CDR3, the DNA is TGTGCCAGCAGCTCAGCACTCCTTATCAGGACACGGAGCTCTGGAAACACCATATATTTT. The rearrangement uses TRBV3-1 (or the pseudogene TRBV3-2) and TRBJ1-3, with a tentative D call TRBD1 (5 bases). Deletions cut 5 bases from V and 0 bases from J, with 26 bases between. CDR3 size: 20 residues. Germline V gene data show CDR1 as LGHDT and CDR2 as YNNKEL (reference sequence).

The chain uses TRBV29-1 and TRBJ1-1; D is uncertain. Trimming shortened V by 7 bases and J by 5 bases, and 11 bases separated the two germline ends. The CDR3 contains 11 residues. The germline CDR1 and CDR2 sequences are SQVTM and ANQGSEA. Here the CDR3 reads CSAVGYTEAFF. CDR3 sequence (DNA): TGCAGCGCCGTCGGCTATACTGAAGCTTTCTTT.

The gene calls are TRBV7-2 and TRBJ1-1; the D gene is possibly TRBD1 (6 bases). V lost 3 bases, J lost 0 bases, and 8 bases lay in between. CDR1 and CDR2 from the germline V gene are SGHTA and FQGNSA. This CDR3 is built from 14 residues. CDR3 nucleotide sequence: TGTGCCAGCAGCTTTGGGGGCCTGAACACTGAAGCTTTCTTT. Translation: CASSFGGLNTEAFF.

The CDR3 is CASSLGGADYSPLHF. The CDR3 nucleotides are TGCGCCAGCAGCCTCGGGGGCGCCGATTATTCACCCCTCCACTTT. The J gene is TRBJ1-6, the V gene TRBV4-3; D perhaps matches TRBD1 (6 bases). From germline, CDR1 is LGHNA and CDR2 YSLEER. The CDR3 totals 15 residues. Trimming removed 4 bases from V and 8 bases from J, with 15 bases in between.

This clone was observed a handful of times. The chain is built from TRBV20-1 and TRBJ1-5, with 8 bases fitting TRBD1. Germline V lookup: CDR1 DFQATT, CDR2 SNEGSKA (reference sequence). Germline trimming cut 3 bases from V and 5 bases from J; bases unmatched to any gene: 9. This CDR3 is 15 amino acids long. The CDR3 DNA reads TGCAGTGCTAGTAAGGCAGGGGGCCAGGATCAGCCCCAGCATTTT. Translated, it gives CSASKAGGQDQPQHF.

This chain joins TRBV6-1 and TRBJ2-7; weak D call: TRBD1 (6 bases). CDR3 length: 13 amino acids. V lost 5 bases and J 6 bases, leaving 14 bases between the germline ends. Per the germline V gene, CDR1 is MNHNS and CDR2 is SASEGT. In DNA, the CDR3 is TGTGCCAGCAGTTATCAGGGGACACCCGAGCAGTACTTC. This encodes CASSYQGTPEQYF.

The CDR3 reads CASSLLGNSEAFF. In nucleotides, the CDR3 is TGTGCCAGCAGTTTATTGGGGAATAGTGAAGCTTTCTTT. The V gene is TRBV27, the J gene TRBJ1-1; D is ambiguous. The CDR3 covers 13 residues. Germline-derived CDR1 and CDR2 are MNHEY and SMNVEV (reference sequence). V was cut by 1 base and J by 7 bases, with 10 bases left in between.